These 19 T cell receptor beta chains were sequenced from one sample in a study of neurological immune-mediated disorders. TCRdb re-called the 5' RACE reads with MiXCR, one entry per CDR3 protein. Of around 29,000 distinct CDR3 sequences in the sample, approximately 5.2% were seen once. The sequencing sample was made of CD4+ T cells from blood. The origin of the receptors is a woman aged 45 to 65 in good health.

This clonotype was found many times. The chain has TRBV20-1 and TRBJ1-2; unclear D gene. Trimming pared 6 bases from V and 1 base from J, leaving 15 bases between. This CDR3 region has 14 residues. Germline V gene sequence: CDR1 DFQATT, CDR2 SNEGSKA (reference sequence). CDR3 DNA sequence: TGCAGTGCCCCCAGGAGAGGGAATAACTATGGCTACACCTTC. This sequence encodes CSAPRRGNNYGYTF.

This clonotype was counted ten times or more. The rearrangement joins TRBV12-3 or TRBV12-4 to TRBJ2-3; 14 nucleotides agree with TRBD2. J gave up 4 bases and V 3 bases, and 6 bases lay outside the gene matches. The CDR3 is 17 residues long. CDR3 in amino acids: CASSFRLAGGISDTQYF. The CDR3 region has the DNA TGTGCCAGCAGTTTCCGACTAGCGGGAGGGATCTCAGATACGCAGTATTTT.

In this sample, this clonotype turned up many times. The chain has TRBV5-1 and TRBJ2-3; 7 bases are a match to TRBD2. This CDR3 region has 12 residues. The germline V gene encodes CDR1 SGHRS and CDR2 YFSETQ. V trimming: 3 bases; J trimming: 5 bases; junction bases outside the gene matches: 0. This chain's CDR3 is CASSWEGDTQYF. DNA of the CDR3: TGCGCCAGCAGCTGGGAGGGAGATACGCAGTATTTT.

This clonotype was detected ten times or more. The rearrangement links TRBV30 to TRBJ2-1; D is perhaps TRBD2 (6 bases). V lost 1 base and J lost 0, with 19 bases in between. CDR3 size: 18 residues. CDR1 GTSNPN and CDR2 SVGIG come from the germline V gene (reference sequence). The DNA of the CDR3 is TGTGCCTGGAGTGCCCATTCTCGATCGGGAGTCTCCTACAATGAGCAGTTCTTC. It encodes CAWSAHSRSGVSYNEQFF.

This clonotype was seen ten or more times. Here the CDR3 DNA reads TGTGCCAGCAGCATAGGGCCAAATGAGCAGTTCTTC. It encodes CASSIGPNEQFF. V and J are TRBV5-5 and TRBJ2-1; D ambiguous. This CDR3 has 12 amino acids. Trimming removed 4 bases at V and 7 bases at J, with 9 bases between. Germline V gene data show CDR1 as SGHKS and CDR2 as YYEKEE (reference sequence).

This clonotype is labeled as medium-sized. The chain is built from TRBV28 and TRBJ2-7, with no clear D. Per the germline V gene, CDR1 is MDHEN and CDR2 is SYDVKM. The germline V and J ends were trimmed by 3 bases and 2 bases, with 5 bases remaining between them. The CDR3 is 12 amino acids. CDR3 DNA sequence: TGTGCCAGCAGTTTGAGAACCTACGAGCAGTACTTC. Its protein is CASSLRTYEQYF.

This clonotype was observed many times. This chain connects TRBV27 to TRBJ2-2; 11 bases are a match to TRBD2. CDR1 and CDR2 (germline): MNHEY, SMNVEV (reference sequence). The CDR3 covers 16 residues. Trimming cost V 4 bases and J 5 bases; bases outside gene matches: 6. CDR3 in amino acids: CASSSRLAGSTGELFF. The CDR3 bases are TGTGCCAGCAGTTCACGACTAGCGGGAAGTACCGGGGAGCTGTTTTTT.

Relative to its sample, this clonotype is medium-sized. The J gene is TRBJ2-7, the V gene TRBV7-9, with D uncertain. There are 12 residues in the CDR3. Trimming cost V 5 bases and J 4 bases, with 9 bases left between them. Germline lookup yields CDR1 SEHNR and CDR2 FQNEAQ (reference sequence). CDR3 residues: CASSHGQYEQYF. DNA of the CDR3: TGTGCCAGCAGCCATGGCCAATACGAGCAGTACTTC.

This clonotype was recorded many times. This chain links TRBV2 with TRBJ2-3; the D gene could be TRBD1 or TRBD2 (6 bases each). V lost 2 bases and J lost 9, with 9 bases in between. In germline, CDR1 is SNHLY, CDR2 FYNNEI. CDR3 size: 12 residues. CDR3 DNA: TGTGCCAGCAGTGAAAGGGGGAGGACGCAGTATTTT. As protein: CASSERGRTQYF.

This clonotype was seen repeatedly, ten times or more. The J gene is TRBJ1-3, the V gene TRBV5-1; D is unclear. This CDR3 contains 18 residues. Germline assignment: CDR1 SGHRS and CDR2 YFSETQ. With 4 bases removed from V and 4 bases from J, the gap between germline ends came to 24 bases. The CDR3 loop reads CASSPRAAPTSGGNTIYF. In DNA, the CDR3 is TGCGCCAGCAGCCCACGAGCCGCCCCCACATCGGGAGGAAACACCATATATTTT.

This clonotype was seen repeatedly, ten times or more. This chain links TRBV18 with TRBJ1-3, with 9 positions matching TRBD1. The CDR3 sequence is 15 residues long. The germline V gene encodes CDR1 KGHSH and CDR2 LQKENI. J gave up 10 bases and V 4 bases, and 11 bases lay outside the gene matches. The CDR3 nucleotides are TGTGCCAGCTCACAGACAGGGGGAGGAGAATCGACCATATATTTT. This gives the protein CASSQTGGGESTIYF.

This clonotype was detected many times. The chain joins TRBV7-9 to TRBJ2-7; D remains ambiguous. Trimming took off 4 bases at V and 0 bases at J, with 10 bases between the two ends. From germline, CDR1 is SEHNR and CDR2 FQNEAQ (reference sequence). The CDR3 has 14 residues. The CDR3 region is CASSSYPNSYEQYF. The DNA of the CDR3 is TGTGCCAGCAGCTCTTACCCAAACTCCTACGAGCAGTACTTC.

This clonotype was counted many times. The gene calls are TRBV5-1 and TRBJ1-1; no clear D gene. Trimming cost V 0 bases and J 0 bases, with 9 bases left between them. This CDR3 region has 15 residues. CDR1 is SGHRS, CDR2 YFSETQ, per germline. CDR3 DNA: TGCGCCAGCAGCTTGGCGGGGATATTGAACACTGAAGCTTTCTTT. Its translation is CASSLAGILNTEAFF.

CDR3 nucleotides: TGTGCCAGCAGTTTCGGACTTGGGAGAGCTTTCTTT. It codes for CASSFGLGRAFF. The chain employs TRBV27 and TRBJ1-1; unclear D gene. CDR3 length equals 12 residues. The V gene's germline CDR1 is MNHEY and CDR2 SMNVEV (reference sequence). The V gene lost 3 bases and the J gene lost 10 bases, with 12 bases spanning the gap.

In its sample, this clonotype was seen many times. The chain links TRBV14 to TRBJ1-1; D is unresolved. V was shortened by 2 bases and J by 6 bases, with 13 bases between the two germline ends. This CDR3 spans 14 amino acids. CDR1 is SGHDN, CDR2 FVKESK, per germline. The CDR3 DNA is TGTGCCAGCAGCCAAAGACCCAAAATATCTGAAGCTTTCTTT. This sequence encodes CASSQRPKISEAFF.

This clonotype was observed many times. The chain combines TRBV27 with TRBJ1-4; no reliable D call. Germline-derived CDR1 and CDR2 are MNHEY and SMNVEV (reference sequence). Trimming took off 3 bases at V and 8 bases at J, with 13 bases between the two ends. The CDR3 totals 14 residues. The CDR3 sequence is CASSLEGPWEKLFF. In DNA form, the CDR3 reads TGTGCCAGCAGTTTGGAGGGCCCGTGGGAAAAACTGTTTTTT.

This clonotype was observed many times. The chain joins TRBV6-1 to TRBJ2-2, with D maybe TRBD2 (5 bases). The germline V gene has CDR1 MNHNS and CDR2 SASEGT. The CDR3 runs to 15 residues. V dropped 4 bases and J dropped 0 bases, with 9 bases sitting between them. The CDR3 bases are TGTGCCAGCAGTGGTGGGAGTGCGAACACCGGGGAGCTGTTTTTT. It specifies CASSGGSANTGELFF.

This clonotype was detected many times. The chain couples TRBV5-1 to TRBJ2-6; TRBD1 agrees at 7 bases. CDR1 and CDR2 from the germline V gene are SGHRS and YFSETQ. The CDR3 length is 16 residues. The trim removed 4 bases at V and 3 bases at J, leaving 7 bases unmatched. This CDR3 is CASSVDRVSGANVLTF. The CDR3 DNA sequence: TGCGCCAGCAGCGTAGACAGGGTCAGTGGGGCCAACGTCCTGACTTTC.

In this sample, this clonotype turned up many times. The CDR3 spells CASSAAGQGKTGELFF. DNA of the CDR3: TGTGCCAGCAGTGCCGCGGGACAGGGAAAAACCGGGGAGCTGTTTTTT. J is TRBJ2-2 and V is TRBV27, with 9 bases fitting TRBD1. Germline V CDR1 and CDR2: MNHEY, SMNVEV (reference sequence). This CDR3 is 16 amino acids long. V lost 5 bases, J lost 5 bases, and 9 bases stayed unmatched.